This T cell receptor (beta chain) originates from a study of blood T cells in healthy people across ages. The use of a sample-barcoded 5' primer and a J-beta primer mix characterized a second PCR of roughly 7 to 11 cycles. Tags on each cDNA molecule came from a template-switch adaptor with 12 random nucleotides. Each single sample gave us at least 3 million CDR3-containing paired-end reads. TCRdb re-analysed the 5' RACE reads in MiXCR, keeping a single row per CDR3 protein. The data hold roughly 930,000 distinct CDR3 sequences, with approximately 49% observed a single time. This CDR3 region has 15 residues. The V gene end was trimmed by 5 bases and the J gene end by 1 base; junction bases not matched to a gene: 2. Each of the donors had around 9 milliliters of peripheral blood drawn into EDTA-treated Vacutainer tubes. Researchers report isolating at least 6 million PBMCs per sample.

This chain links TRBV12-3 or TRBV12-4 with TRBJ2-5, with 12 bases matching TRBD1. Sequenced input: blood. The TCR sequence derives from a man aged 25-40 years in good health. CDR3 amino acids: CASSRDRGPQETQYF. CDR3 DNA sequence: TGTGCCAGCAGTAGGGACAGGGGGCCCCAAGAGACCCAGTACTTC.